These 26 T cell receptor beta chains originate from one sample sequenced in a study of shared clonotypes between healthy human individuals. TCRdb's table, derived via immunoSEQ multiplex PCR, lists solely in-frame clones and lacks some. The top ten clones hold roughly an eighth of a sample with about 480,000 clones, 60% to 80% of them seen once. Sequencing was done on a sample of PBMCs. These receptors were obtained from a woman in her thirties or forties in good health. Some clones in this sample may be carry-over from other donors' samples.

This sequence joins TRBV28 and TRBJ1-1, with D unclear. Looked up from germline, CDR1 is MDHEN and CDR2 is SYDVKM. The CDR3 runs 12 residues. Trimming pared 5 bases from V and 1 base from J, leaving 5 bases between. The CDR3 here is CASSGRNTEAFF. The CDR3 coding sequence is TGTGCCAGCAGTGGCCGGAACACTGAAGCTTTCTTT.

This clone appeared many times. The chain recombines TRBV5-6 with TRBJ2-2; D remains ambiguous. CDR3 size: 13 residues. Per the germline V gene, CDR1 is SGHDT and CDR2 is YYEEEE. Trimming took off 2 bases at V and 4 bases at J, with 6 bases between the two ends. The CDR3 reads CASSFVITGELFF. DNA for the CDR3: TGTGCCAGCAGCTTTGTTATCACCGGGGAGCTGTTTTTT.

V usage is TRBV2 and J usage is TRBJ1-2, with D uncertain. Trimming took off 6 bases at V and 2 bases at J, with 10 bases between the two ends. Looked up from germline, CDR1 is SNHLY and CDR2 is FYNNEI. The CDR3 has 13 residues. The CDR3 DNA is TGTGCCAGCAGAGACGACACGAACTATGGCTACACCTTC. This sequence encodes CASRDDTNYGYTF.

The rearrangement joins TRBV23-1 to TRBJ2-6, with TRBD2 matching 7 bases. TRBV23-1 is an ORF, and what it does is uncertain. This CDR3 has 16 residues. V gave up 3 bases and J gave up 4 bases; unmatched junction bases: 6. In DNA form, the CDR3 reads TGCGCCAGCAGTCAGACCCGGGGGGTAGGGGCCAACGTCCTGACTTTC. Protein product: CASSQTRGVGANVLTF.

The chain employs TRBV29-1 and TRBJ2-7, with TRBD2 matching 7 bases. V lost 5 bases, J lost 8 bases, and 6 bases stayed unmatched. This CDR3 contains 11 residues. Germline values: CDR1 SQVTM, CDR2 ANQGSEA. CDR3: CSVKWGGQQYF. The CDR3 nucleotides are TGCAGCGTTAAATGGGGAGGGCAGCAGTACTTC.

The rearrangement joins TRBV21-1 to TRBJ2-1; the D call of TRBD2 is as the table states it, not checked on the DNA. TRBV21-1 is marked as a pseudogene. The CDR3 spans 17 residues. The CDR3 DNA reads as TGTGCCAGCAGCACTCTCCTCGTGACTAGCGGGAGTGGTGAGCAGTTCTTC. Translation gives CASSTLLVTSGSGEQFF.

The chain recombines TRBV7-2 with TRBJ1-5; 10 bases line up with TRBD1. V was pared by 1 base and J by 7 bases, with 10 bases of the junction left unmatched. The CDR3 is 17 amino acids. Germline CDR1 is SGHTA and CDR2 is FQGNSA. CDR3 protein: CASSLDPGGQGDQPQHF. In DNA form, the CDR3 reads TGTGCCAGCAGCTTAGACCCCGGCGGACAGGGGGACCAGCCCCAGCATTTT.

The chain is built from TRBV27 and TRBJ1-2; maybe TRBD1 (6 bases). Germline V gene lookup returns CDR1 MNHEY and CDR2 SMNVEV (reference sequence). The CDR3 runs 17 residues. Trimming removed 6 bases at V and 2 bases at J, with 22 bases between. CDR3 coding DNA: TGTGCCAGCAGAGGAAGGGGGGGCCGAAGCGAGAACTATGGCTACACCTTC. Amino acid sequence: CASRGRGGRSENYGYTF.

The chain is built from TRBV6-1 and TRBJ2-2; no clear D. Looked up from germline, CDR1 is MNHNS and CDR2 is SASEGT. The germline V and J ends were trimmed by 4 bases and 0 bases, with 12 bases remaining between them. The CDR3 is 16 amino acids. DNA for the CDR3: TGTGCCAGCAGTGTGAGCCAGCCATCGAACACCGGGGAGCTGTTTTTT. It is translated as CASSVSQPSNTGELFF.

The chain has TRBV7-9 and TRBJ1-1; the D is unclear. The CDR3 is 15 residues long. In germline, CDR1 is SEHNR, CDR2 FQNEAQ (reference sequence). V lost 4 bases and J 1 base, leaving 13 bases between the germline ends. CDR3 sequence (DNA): TGTGCCAGCAGCTCACAAGGAGGACGGAACACTGAAGCTTTCTTT. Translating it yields CASSSQGGRNTEAFF.

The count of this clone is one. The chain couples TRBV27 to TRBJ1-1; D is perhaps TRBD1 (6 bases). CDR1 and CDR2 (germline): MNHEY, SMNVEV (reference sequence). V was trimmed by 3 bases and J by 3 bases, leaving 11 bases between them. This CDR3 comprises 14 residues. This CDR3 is CASSFGGPYTEAFF. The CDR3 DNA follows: TGTGCCAGCAGTTTTGGGGGGCCGTACACTGAAGCTTTCTTT.

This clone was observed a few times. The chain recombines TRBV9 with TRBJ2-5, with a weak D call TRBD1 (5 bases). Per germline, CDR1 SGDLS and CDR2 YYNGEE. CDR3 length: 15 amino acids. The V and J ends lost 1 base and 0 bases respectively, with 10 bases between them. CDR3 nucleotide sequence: TGTGCCAGCAGCGTATTAGGGGCCGACCAAGAGACCCAGTACTTC. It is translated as CASSVLGADQETQYF.

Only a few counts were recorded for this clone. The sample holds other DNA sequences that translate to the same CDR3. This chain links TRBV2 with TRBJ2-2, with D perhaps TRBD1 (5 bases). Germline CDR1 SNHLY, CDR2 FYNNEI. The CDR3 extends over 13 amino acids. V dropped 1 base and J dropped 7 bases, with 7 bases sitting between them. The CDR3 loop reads CASSEGGSGELFF. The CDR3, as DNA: TGTGCCAGCAGTGAAGGGGGCAGCGGGGAGCTGTTTTTT.

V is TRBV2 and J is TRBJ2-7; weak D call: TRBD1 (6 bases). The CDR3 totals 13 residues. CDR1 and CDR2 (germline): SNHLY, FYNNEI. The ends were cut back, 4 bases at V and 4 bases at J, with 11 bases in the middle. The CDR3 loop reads CASSGVDRYEQYF. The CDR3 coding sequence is TGTGCCAGCAGTGGGGTTGACAGGTACGAGCAGTACTTC.

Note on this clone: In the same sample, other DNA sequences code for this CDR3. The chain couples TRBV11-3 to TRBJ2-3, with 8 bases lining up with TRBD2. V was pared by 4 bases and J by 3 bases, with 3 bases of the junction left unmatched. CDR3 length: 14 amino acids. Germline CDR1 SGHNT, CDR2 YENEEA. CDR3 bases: TGTGCCAGCAGCTCCGGACTAGCAACAGATACGCAGTATTTT. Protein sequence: CASSSGLATDTQYF. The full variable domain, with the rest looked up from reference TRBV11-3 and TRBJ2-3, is EAGVVQSPRYKIIEKKQPVAFWCNPISGHNTLYWYLQNLGQGPELLIRYENEEAVDDSQLPKDRFSAERLKGVDSTLKIQPAELGDSAVYLCASSSGLATDTQYFGPGTRLTVL.

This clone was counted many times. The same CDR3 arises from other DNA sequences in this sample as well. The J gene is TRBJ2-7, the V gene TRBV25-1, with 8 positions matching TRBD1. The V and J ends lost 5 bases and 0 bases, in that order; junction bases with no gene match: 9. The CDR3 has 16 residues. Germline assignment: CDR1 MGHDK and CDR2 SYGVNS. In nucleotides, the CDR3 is TGTGCCAGCAGTCAACCAGGGGGCGTAAACTCCTACGAGCAGTACTTC. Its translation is CASSQPGGVNSYEQYF.

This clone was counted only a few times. CDR3 DNA: TGTGCCAGCAGCACCCTGACTAGCGGTGAGCAGTTCTTC. Protein sequence: CASSTLTSGEQFF. V usage is TRBV7-3 and J usage is TRBJ2-1, with 9 bases that match TRBD2. This CDR3 contains 13 residues. Germline trimming cut 5 bases from V and 9 bases from J; bases unmatched to any gene: 5. Germline CDR1 and CDR2: SGHTA and FQGTGA.

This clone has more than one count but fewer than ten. The CDR3 bases are TGCGCCAGCAGCTTGGACTACTTCGGCACTGAAGCTTTCTTT. Protein: CASSLDYFGTEAFF. The J gene is TRBJ1-1, the V gene TRBV5-1; the D is unclear. Germline V gives CDR1 SGHRS, CDR2 YFSETQ. The CDR3 consists of 14 residues. The V end lost 0 bases, the J end lost 4 bases, and 10 bases lay between the germline ends. The full variable domain, completed using reference TRBV5-1 and TRBJ1-1, is KAGVTQTPRYLIKTRGQQVTLSCSPISGHRSVSWYQQTPGQGLQFLFEYFSETQRNKGNFPGRFSGRQFSNSRSEMNVSTLELGDSALYLCASSLDYFGTEAFFGQGTRLTVV.

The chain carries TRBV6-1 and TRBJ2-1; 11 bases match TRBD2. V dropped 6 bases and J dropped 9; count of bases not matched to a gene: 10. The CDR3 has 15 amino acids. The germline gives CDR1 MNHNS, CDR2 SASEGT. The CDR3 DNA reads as TGTGCCAGCAGCTGGACTAGCGGGTTCGTGGGTGAGCAGTTCTTC. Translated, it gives CASSWTSGFVGEQFF.

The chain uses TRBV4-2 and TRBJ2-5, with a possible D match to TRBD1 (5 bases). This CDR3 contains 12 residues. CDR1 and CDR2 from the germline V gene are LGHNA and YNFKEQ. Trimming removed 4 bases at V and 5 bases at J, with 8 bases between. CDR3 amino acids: CASSLSGETQYF. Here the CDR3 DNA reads TGTGCCAGCAGCCTGTCAGGGGAGACCCAGTACTTC.

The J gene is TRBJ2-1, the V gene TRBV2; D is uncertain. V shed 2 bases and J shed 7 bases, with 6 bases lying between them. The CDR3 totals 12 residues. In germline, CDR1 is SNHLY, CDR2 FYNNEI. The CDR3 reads CASSEWVNEQFF. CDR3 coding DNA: TGTGCCAGCAGTGAATGGGTTAATGAGCAGTTCTTC.

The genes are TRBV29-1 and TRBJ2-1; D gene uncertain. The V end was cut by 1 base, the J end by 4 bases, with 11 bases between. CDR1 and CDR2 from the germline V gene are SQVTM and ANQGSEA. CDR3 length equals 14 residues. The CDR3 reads CSVEAHLGYNEQFF. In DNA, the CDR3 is TGCAGCGTTGAAGCCCACCTTGGGTACAATGAGCAGTTCTTC.

This CDR3 is CSVLNRGSGNTIYF. DNA of the CDR3: TGCAGCGTTTTAAACAGGGGTTCAGGAAACACCATATATTTT. The chain has TRBV29-1 and TRBJ1-3, with 7 nucleotides matching TRBD1. The ends lost 5 bases at V and 4 bases at J; junction bases unmatched: 8. CDR1 and CDR2 from the germline V gene are SQVTM and ANQGSEA. The CDR3 extends over 14 amino acids.

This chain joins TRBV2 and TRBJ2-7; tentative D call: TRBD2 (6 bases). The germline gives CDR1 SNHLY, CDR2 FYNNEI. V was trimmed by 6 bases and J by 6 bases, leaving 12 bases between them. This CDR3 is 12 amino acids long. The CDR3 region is CASRATRSEQYF. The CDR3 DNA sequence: TGTGCCAGCAGGGCGACTAGATCCGAGCAGTACTTC.

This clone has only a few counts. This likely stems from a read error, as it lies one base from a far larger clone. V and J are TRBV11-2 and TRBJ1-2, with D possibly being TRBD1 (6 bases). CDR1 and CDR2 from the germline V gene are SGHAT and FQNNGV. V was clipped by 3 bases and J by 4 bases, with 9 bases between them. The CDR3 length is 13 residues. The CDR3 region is CASSFVQGYGYTF. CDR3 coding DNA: TGTGCCAGCAGCTTCGTACAGGGCTATGGCTACACCTTC.

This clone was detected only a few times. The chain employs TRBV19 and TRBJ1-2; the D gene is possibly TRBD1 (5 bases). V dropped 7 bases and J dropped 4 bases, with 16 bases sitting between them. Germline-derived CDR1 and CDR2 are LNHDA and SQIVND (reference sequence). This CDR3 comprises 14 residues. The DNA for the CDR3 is TGTGCCAGTACGGGACTCCAAAGGGCCTATGGCTACACCTTC. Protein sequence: CASTGLQRAYGYTF. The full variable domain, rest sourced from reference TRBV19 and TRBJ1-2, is DGGITQSPKYLFRKEGQNVTLSCEQNLNHDAMYWYRQDPGQGLRLIYYSQIVNDFQKGDIAEGYSVSREKKESFPLTVTSAQKNPTAFYLCASTGLQRAYGYTFGSGTRLTVV.